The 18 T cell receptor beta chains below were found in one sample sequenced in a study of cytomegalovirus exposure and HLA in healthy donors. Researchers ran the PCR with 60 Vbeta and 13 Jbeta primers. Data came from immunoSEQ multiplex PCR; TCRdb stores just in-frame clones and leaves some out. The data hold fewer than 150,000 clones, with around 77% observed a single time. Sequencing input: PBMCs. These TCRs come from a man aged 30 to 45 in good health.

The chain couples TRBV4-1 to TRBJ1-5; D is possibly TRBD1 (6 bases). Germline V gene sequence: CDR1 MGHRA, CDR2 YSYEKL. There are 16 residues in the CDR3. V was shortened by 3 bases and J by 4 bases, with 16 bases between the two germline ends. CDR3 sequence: CASSHLGKDRNQPQHF. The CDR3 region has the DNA TGCGCCAGCAGCCACCTTGGAAAGGACAGAAATCAGCCCCAGCATTTT.

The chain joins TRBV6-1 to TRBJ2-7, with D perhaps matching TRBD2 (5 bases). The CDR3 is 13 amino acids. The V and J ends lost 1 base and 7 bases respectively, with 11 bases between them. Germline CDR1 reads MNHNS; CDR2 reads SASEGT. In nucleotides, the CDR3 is TGTGCCAGCAGTGAAGTGACACCGGGGGAGCAGTACTTC. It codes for CASSEVTPGEQYF.

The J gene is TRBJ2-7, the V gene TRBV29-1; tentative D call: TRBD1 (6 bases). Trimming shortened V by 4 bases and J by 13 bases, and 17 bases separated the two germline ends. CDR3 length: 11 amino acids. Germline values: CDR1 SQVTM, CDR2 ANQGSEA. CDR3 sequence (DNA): TGCAGCGTTGGGGACAACAGGGCTCACTACTTC. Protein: CSVGDNRAHYF.

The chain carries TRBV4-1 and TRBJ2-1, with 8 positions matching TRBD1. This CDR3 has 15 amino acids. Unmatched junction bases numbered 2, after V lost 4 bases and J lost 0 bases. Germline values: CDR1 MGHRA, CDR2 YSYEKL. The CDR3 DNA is TGCGCCAGCAGCCTGGGACAGGTCTCCTACAATGAGCAGTTCTTC. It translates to CASSLGQVSYNEQFF.

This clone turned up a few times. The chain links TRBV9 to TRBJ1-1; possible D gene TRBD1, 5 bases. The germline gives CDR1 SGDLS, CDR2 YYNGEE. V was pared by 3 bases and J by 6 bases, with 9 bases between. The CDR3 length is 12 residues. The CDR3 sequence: CASSAGGPEAFF. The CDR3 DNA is TGTGCCAGCAGCGCCGGGGGTCCTGAAGCTTTCTTT.

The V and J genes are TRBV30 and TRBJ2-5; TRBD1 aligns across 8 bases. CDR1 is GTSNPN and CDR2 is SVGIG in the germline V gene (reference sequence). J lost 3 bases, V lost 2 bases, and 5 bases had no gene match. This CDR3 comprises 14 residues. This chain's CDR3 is CAWSQGAAKETQYF. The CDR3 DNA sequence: TGTGCCTGGAGTCAGGGGGCGGCGAAAGAGACCCAGTACTTC.

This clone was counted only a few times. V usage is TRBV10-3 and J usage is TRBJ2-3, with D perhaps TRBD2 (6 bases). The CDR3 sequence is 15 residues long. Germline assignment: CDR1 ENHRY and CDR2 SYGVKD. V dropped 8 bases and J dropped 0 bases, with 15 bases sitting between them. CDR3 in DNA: TGTGCCATCGTGCGGGACCCCTTGAGCACAGATACGCAGTATTTT. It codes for CAIVRDPLSTDTQYF.

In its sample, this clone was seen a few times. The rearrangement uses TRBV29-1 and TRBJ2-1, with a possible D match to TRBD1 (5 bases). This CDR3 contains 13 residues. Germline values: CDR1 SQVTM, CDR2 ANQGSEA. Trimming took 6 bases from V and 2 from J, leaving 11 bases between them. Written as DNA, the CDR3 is TGCAGCGTGCAGGGTGGGGCCTACAATGAGCAGTTCTTC. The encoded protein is CSVQGGAYNEQFF.

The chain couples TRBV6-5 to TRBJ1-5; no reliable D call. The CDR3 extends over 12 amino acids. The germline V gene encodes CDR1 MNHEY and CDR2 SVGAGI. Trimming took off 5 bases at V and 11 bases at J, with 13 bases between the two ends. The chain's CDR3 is CASSGRISSQHF. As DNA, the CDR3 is TGTGCCAGCAGTGGCAGGATCTCCTCCCAGCATTTT.

This CDR3 reads CSVEDPKAGYQFGEQFF. The CDR3 coding sequence is TGCAGCGTTGAAGATCCCAAGGCAGGGTACCAATTTGGTGAGCAGTTCTTC. This chain uses TRBV29-1 with TRBJ2-1, with D tentatively TRBD1 (5 bases). Trimming left V 0 bases short and J 9 bases short, with 24 bases between. Germline CDR1 and CDR2: SQVTM and ANQGSEA. The CDR3 length is 17 residues.

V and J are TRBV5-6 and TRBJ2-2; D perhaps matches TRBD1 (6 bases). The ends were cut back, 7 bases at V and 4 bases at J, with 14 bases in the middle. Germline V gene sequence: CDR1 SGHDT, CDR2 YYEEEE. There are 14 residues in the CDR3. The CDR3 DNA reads TGTGCCAGCGGAGACAGGCCAGTCACCGGGGAGCTGTTTTTT. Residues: CASGDRPVTGELFF.

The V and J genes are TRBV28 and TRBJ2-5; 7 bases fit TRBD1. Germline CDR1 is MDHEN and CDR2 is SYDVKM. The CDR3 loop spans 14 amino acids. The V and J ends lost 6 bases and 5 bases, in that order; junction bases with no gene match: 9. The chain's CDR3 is CASSLAGTVETQYF. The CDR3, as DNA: TGTGCCAGCAGCCTCGCCGGGACAGTGGAGACCCAGTACTTC. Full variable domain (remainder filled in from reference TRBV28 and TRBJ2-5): DVKVTQSSRYLVKRTGEKVFLECVQDMDHENMFWYRQDPGLGLRLIYFSYDVKMKEKGDIPEGYSVSREKKERFSLILESASTNQTSMYLCASSLAGTVETQYFGPGTRLLVL.

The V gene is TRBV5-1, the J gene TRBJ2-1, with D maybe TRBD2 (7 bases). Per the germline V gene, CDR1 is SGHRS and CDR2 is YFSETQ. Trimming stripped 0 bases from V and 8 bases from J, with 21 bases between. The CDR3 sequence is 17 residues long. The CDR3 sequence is CASSLGTGGQGGDEQFF. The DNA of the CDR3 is TGCGCCAGCAGCTTGGGTACCGGGGGGCAGGGTGGCGATGAGCAGTTCTTC. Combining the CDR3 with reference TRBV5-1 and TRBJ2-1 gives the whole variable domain KAGVTQTPRYLIKTRGQQVTLSCSPISGHRSVSWYQQTPGQGLQFLFEYFSETQRNKGNFPGRFSGRQFSNSRSEMNVSTLELGDSALYLCASSLGTGGQGGDEQFFGPGTRLTVL.

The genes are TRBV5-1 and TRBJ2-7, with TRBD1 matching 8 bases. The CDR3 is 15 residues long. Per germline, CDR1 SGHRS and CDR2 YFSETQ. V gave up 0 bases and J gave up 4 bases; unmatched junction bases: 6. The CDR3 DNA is TGCGCCAGCAGCTTGGCCACGGACAGGGCGTACGAGCAGTACTTC. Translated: CASSLATDRAYEQYF.

The CDR3 sequence is CASSLGQGSSYNSPLHF. The CDR3 DNA reads TGTGCCAGCAGCCTGGGACAGGGGAGCTCCTATAATTCACCCCTCCACTTT. V gene TRBV5-6 combines with J gene TRBJ1-6; 10 bases align to TRBD1. V shed 4 bases and J 0 bases; nucleotides not matched to a gene: 4. The CDR3 has 17 residues. Per germline, CDR1 SGHDT and CDR2 YYEEEE.

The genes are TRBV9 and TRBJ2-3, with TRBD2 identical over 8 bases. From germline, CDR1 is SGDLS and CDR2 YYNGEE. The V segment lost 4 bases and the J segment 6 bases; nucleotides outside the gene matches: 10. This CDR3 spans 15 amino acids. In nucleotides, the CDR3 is TGTGCCAGCAGCCAACGAGCGGGAGTAGCCGATACGCAGTATTTT. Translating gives CASSQRAGVADTQYF.

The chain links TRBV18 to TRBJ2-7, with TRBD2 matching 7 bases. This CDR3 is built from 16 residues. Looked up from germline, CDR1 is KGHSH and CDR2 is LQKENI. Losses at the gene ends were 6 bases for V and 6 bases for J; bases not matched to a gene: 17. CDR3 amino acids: CASSTAGGGRLVEQYF. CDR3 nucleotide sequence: TGTGCCAGCTCCACGGCTGGGGGAGGGCGTCTAGTCGAGCAGTACTTC.

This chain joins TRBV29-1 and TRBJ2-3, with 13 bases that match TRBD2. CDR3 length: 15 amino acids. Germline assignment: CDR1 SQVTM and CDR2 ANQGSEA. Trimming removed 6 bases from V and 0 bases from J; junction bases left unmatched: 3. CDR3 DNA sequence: TGCAGCGTAGGACTAGCGGGAGATAGCACAGATACGCAGTATTTT. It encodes CSVGLAGDSTDTQYF.